This TCR beta chain came from a study of cytomegalovirus exposure and HLA in healthy donors. Study in general: In an early release, HLA-typed donors contributed some 80 million unique TCR sequences.

Germline V gene data show CDR1 as SGHRS and CDR2 as YFSETQ. This CDR3 comprises 15 residues. V lost 4 bases to trimming and J lost 5 bases, with 18 bases between them. As regards this clone: Its specificity is not known.

Primers included in the PCR were 60 Vbeta and 13 Jbeta primers. The assay was immunoSEQ multiplex PCR, and TCRdb's table has in-frame clones only and misses some. The sample table includes about 44,000 clones. The study's findings and limits: In a later analysis, HLA-associated TCR beta chains were more clonally expanded than equally common others. Presence/absence analyses assumed roughly uniform sequencing depth across donors, which may not hold.

The sequence was obtained from a male donor in good health and CMV-seronegative. The source material was PBMCs. J is TRBJ1-1 and V is TRBV5-1; D is uncertain. CDR3 DNA sequence: TGCGCCAGCAGCGCCCGGACGGGAGAAGGGACTGAAGCTTTCTTT. This gives the protein CASSARTGEGTEAFF.